The source of this T cell receptor beta chain is a study of T cells in Graves' hyperthyroidism and ophthalmopathy. The study's findings and limits: Ophthalmopathy was predicted by the model a median of approximately 6 months ahead of onset.

The germline V gene encodes CDR1 SGDLS and CDR2 YYNGEE. The CDR3 consists of 14 residues. V gave up 5 bases and J gave up 4 bases, with 15 bases separating them. Graves' hyperthyroidism is called stable when ophthalmopathy does not progress within 18 months. Exclusion of a patient resulted from uncontrolled infection, other autoimmune disease, pregnancy or lactation. Diagnosing involved the use of clinical symptoms, serum thyroxine and TRAb, thyroid ultrasound and orbital computed tomography. Authors of the study amplified TCR beta CDR3 regions from RNA transcripts. During a first-round RT-PCR of the TCR CDR3, the HTBI primer set was used. Each CDR3 protein is one row after TCRdb ran MiXCR on the multiplex PCR reads. The top ten clones hold around 10% of a sample with 750,000 to 950,000 distinct CDR3 sequences, 35% to 40% of them seen once. Concerning this clonotype: Its target is unknown.

The sequence came from a young man with Graves' hyperthyroidism. J is TRBJ1-2 and V is TRBV9; D may be TRBD1 (5 bases). Specimen: blood. In nucleotides, the CDR3 is TGTGCCAGCAGTGCCGCCTGGGACGCCTATGGCTACACCTTC. Residues: CASSAAWDAYGYTF.